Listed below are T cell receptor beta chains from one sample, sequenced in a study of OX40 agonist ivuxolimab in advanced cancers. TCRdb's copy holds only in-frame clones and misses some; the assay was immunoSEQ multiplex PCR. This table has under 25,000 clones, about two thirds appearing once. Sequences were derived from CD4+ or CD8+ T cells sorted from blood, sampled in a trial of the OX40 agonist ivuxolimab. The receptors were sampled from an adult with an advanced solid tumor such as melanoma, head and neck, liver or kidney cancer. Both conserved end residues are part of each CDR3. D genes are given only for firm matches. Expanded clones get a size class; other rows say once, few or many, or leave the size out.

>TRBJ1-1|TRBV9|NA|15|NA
CASSVGQEMNTEAFF
TGTGCCAGCAGCGTAGGGCAGGAGATGAACACTGAAGCTTTCTTT
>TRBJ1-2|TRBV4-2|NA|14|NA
CASSSPLGSYGYTF
TGTGCCAGCAGCTCACCGCTGGGAAGCTATGGCTACACCTTC
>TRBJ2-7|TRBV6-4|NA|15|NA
CASSSEAGISYEQYF
TGTGCCAGCAGTTCCGAAGCGGGTATCTCCTACGAGCAGTACTTC
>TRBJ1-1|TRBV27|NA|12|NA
CASSLRGTEAFF
TGTGCCAGCAGTTTAAGGGGGACTGAAGCTTTCTTT
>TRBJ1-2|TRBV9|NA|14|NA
CASSVRSDSYGYTF
TGTGCCAGCAGCGTACGTTCTGACAGTTATGGCTACACCTTC
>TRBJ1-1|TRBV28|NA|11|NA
CASTQNTEAFF
TGTGCCAGCACACAGAACACTGAAGCTTTCTTT
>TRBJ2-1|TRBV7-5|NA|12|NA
CASSLVNNEQFF
TGTGCCAGCAGCTTAGTAAACAATGAGCAGTTCTTC
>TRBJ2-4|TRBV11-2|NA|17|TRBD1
CASSLRGQGASKNIQYF
TGTGCCAGCAGCTTAAGGGGACAGGGGGCTTCCAAAAACATTCAGTACTTC
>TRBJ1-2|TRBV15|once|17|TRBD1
CATSRDSDREVSYGYTF
TGTGCCACCAGCAGAGATAGTGACAGGGAGGTTTCCTATGGCTACACCTTC
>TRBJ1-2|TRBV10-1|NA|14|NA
CASKEEDSTYGYTF
TGCGCCAGCAAAGAGGAGGACAGTACCTATGGCTACACCTTC
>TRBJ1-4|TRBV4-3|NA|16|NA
CASSQDSRGAGEKLFF
TGCGCCAGCAGCCAAGATTCACGGGGGGCCGGTGAAAAACTGTTTTTT
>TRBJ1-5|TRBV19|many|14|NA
CASSMRTVYQPQHF
TGTGCCAGTAGTATGAGGACTGTTTATCAGCCCCAGCATTTT
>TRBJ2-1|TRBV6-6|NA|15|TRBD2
CASSYSAGEGREQFF
TGTGCCAGCAGTTACTCGGCGGGGGAGGGCCGCGAGCAGTTCTTC
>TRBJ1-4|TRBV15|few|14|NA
CATSSKEHNEKLFF
TGTGCCACCAGCAGCAAGGAGCATAATGAAAAACTGTTTTTT
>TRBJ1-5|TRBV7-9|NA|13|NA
CASSLGGVQPQHF
TGTGCCAGCAGCCTCGGTGGCGTTCAGCCCCAGCATTTT
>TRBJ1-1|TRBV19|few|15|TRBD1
CASHPGQGTSTEAFF
TGTGCCAGCCATCCGGGACAGGGGACGTCCACTGAAGCTTTCTTT
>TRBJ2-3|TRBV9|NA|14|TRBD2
CASSIRDYTDTQYF
TGTGCCAGCAGCATACGGGACTACACAGATACGCAGTATTTT
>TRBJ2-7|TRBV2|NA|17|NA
CANSDVMGDLSAYEQYF
TGTGCCAACTCGGACGTAATGGGGGACCTAAGCGCCTACGAGCAGTACTTC
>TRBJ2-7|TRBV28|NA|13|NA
CASSFNRLYEQYF
TGTGCCAGCAGTTTCAACCGGCTCTACGAGCAGTACTTC
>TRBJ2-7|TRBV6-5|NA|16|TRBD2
CASSFPPSGFSYEQYF
TGTGCCAGCAGTTTTCCACCTAGCGGATTCTCCTACGAGCAGTACTTC